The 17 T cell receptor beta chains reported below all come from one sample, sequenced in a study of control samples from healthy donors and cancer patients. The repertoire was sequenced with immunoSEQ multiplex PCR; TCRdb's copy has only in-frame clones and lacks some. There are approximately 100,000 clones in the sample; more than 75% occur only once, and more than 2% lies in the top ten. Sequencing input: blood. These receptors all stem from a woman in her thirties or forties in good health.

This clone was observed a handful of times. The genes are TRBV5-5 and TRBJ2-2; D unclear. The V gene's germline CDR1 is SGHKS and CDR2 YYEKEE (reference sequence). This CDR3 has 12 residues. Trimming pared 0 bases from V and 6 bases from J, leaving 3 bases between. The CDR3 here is CASSLASGELFF. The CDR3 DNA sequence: TGTGCCAGCAGCTTGGCTTCCGGGGAGCTGTTTTTT.

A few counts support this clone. The CDR3 is CASSLENRAGGGAFF. The CDR3, as DNA: TGTGCCAGCAGCTTAGAAAATAGGGCCGGGGGAGGAGCTTTCTTT. The chain employs TRBV7-2 and TRBJ1-1; D is possibly TRBD1 (5 bases). The CDR3 is 15 amino acids. The germline CDR1 and CDR2 sequences are SGHTA and FQGNSA. V was trimmed by 1 base and J by 10 bases, leaving 19 bases between them.

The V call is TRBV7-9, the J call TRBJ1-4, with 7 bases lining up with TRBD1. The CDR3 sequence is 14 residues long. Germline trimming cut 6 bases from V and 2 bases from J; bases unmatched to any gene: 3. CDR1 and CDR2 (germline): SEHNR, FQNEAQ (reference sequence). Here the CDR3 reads CASSQDRTNEKLFF. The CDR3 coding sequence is TGTGCCAGCAGTCAGGACAGGACTAATGAAAAACTGTTTTTT.

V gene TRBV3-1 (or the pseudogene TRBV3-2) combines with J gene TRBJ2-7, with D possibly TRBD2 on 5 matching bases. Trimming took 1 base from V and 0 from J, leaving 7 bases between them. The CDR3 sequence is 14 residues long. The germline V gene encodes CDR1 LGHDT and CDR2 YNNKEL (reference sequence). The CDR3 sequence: CASSQAGSSYEQYF. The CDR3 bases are TGTGCCAGCAGCCAAGCGGGGAGCTCCTACGAGCAGTACTTC.

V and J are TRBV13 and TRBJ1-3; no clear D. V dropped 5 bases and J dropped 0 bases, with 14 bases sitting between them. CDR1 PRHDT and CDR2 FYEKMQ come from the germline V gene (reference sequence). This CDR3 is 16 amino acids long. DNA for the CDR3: TGTGCCAGCAGCCCAAGACCCGGGTTCTCTGGAAACACCATATATTTT. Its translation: CASSPRPGFSGNTIYF. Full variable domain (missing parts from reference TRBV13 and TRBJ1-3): AAGVIQSPRHLIKEKRETATLKCYPIPRHDTVYWYQQGPGQDPQFLISFYEKMQSDKGSIPDRFSAQQFSDYHSELNMSSLELGDSALYFCASSPRPGFSGNTIYFGEGSWLTVV.

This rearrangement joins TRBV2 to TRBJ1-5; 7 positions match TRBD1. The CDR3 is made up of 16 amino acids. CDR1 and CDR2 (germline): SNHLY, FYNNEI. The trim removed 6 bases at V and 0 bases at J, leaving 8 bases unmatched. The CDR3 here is CASRTDRAYSNQPQHF. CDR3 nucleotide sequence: TGTGCCAGCAGGACCGACAGGGCCTATAGCAATCAGCCCCAGCATTTT.

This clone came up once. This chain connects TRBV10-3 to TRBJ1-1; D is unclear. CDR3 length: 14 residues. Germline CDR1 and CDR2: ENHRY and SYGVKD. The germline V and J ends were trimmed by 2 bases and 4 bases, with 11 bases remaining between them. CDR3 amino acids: CAISEPSGGTEAFF. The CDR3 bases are TGTGCCATCAGTGAGCCGAGCGGTGGCACTGAAGCTTTCTTT.

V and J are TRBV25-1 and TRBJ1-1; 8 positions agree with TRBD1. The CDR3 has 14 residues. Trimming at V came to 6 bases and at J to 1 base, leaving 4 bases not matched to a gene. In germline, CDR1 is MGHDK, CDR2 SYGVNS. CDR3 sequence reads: CASRGTGGNTEAFF. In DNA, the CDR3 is TGTGCCAGCAGGGGGACAGGCGGGAACACTGAAGCTTTCTTT.

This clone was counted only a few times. DNA for the CDR3: TGTGCCAGCCAGGGGGCGAACACCGGGGAGCTGTTTTTT. Translation gives CASQGANTGELFF. The chain has TRBV12-3 or TRBV12-4 and TRBJ2-2; TRBD1 matches 7 bases. This CDR3 region has 13 residues. Trimming at V came to 8 bases and at J to 0 bases, leaving 0 bases not matched to a gene.

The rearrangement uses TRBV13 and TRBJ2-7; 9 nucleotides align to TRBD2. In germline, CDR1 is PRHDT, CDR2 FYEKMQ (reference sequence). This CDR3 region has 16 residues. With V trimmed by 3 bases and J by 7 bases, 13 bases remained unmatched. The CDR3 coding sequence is TGTGCCAGCAGCTTCCGGGGTAGCGGGGGCTCGAGAGAGCAGTACTTC. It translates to CASSFRGSGGSREQYF.

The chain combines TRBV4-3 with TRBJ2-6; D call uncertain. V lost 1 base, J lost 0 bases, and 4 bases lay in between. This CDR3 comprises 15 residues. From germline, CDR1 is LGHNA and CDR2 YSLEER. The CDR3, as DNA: TGCGCCAGCAGCCAAGGTAGCTCTGGGGCCAACGTCCTGACTTTC. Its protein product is CASSQGSSGANVLTF.

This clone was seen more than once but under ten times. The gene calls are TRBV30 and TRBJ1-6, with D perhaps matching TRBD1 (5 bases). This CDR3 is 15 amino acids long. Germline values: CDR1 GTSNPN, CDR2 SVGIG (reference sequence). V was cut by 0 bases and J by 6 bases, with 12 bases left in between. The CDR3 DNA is TGTGCCTGGAGTGTATCAGGGATTTTTAATTCACCCCTCCACTTT. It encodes CAWSVSGIFNSPLHF.

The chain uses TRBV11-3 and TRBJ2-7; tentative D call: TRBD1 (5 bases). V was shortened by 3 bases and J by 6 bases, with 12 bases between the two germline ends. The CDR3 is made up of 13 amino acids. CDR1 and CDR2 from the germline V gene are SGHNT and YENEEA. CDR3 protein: CASSLEGAGEQYF. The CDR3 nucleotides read TGTGCCAGCAGCTTGGAAGGGGCTGGCGAGCAGTACTTC. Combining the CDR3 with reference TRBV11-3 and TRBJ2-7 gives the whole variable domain EAGVVQSPRYKIIEKKQPVAFWCNPISGHNTLYWYLQNLGQGPELLIRYENEEAVDDSQLPKDRFSAERLKGVDSTLKIQPAELGDSAVYLCASSLEGAGEQYFGPGTRLTVT.

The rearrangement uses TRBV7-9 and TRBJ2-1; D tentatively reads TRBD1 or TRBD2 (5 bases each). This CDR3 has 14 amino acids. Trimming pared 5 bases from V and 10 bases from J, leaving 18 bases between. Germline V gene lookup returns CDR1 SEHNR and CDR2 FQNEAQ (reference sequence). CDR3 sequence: CASSPTNGAIEQFF. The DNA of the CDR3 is TGTGCCAGCAGCCCTACAAACGGGGCTATCGAGCAGTTCTTC. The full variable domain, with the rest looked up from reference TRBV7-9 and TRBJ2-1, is DTGVSQNPRHKITKRGQNVTFRCDPISEHNRLYWYRQTLGQGPEFLTYFQNEAQLEKSRLLSDRFSAERPKGSFSTLEIQRTEQGDSAMYLCASSPTNGAIEQFFGPGTRLTVL.

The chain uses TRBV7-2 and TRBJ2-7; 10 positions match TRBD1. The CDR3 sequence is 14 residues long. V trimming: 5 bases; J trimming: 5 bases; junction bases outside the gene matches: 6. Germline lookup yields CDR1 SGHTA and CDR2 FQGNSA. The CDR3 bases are TGTGCCAGCAGCCACGACAGGGGGCGCCACGAGCAGTACTTC. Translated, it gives CASSHDRGRHEQYF.

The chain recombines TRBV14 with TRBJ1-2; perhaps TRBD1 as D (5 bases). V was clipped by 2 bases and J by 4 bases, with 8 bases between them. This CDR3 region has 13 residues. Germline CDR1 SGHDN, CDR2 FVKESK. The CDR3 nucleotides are TGTGCCAGCAGCCAAAAAAGGGGCTATGGCTACACCTTC. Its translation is CASSQKRGYGYTF.

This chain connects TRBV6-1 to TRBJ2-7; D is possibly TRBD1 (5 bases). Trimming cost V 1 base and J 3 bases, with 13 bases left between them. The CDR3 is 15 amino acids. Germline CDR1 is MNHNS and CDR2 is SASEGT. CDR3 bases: TGTGCCAGCAGTGAAGAAACGCAGGGAAACTACGAGCAGTACTTC. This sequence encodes CASSEETQGNYEQYF.